The entry that follows covers one TCR beta chain sequence. Its antigen is undetermined. At one end, the junction sequence differs from germline, possibly due to a read error. These data originate in a study of T-cell memory formation after mild COVID-19. Study-level points and caveats: Pre-infection memory harbored some responding clones, suggesting cross-reactive memory joined. Nothing confirmed that second-wave clones peaking on day 37 were specific for SARS-CoV-2. From day 15 to 85, contracting clones were balanced between CD4 and CD8, whereas later expanders leaned toward CD4+.

The CDR3 runs 14 residues. Germline V lookup: CDR1 DFQATT, CDR2 SNEGSKA (reference sequence). Researchers used 5'RACE with constant-segment primers to make TCR alpha and TCR beta cDNA libraries that carry sample barcodes and UMIs. TCRdb re-called the 5' RACE reads through MiXCR, storing one row per CDR3 protein. The sample includes approximately 260,000 distinct CDR3 sequences, about a sixth of them seen just once. The sequence was collected from a man between 18 and 29 years old who had mild COVID-19 (a few samples of this study predate the infection). Cell type and time point are not known. The chain combines TRBV20-1 with TRBJ2-1, with TRBD2 as a possible D gene (6 bases). The sequenced material came from PBMCs or a T cell subset sorted from them (not recorded which). CDR3 sequence (DNA): TGCAGTGCTGCACACCGGGACTCCAACAATGAGCAGTTCTTC. It translates to CSAAHRDSNNEQFF.